This T cell receptor (beta chain) was obtained from a study of T cells in Graves' hyperthyroidism and ophthalmopathy. RNA transcripts provided the source from which TCR beta CDR3 regions were amplified. The HTBI primer set served for first-round RT-PCR of the TCR CDR3. Each CDR3 protein is one row after TCRdb ran MiXCR on the multiplex PCR reads. The sample holds under 650,000 distinct CDR3 sequences; around 16% are singletons and the top ten take 3% to 4.5%. Trimming took off 4 bases at V and 0 bases at J, with 10 bases between the two ends. The germline CDR1 and CDR2 sequences are SGHRS and YFSETQ. There are 14 residues in the CDR3.

The TCR sequence derives from a woman younger than 45 with Graves' hyperthyroidism. The sequenced material came from blood. This sequence joins TRBV5-1 and TRBJ1-1, with D unresolved. CDR3 sequence reads: CASSRTDLNTEAFF. The CDR3 DNA reads TGCGCCAGCAGCCGTACTGACCTGAACACTGAAGCTTTCTTT.